This note documents a single T cell receptor beta chain sequence. The sample carries other DNA sequences with the same CDR3. The sample originates from a study of PD-1 blockade in classical Hodgkin lymphoma. The CDR3 has 14 residues. With 0 bases clipped from V and 2 bases from J, the junction kept 2 bases outside the gene matches. The germline CDR1 and CDR2 sequences are SGHDT and YYEEEE. All patients relapsed after autologous stem cell transplantation, and brentuximab vedotin exposure varied. Progressive disease, partial response or complete response was each patient's best response. Some clones are missing from TCRdb's copy, which holds only in-frame ones; the method was immunoSEQ multiplex PCR. The sample includes roughly 61,000 clones, 85% to 90% of them seen just once.

The chain links TRBV5-6 to TRBJ2-7; 7 bases fit TRBD1. The sequence was obtained from a human donor with classical Hodgkin lymphoma. Sequencing was performed on peripheral blood mononuclear cells (PBMCs), taken at baseline. CDR3 protein: CASSLGQGPYEQYF. In DNA, the CDR3 is TGTGCCAGCAGCTTGGGACAGGGTCCCTACGAGCAGTACTTC.